Shown below are 17 T cell receptor beta chains from a single sample sequenced in a study of PD-L1 blockade in urothelial cancer. Clones were sequenced by immunoSEQ multiplex PCR, and TCRdb holds only the in-frame ones, with some missing. The sample has tens of thousands of clones, less than 90% seen once. Time point meaning: pretreatment peripheral blood. Sequenced here: PBMCs, sampled around atezolizumab (anti-PD-L1) treatment. The source is a man aged 55 to 69 with urothelial cancer.

This chain links TRBV7-3 with TRBJ2-2; D remains unclear. There are 15 residues in the CDR3. The germline CDR1 and CDR2 sequences are SGHTA and FQGTGA. V lost 5 bases to trimming and J lost 3 bases, with 13 bases between them. The CDR3 loop reads CASSPEPSYTGELFF. The DNA of the CDR3 is TGTGCCAGCAGCCCTGAACCTAGTTACACCGGGGAGCTGTTTTTT.

The chain links TRBV23-1 to TRBJ2-5, with TRBD2 matching over 11 bases. TRBV23-1 is marked as an open reading frame, function uncertain. The trim removed 0 bases at V and 2 bases at J, leaving 14 bases unmatched. This CDR3 comprises 20 residues. CDR3 DNA: TGCGCCAGCAGTCAATCGGGGCTAGCGGGAGGCATAGTATATCAAGAGACCCAGTACTTC. Protein product: CASSQSGLAGGIVYQETQYF.

J is TRBJ2-7 and V is TRBV6-5; 11 nucleotides line up with TRBD1. Germline-derived CDR1 and CDR2 are MNHEY and SVGAGI. The CDR3 is 16 residues long. V dropped 0 bases and J dropped 2; count of bases not matched to a gene: 3. The CDR3 DNA reads as TGTGCCAGCAGTTACTCAGGGACAGGGGGGACCTACGAGCAGTACTTC. Residues: CASSYSGTGGTYEQYF.

This clone was counted only a few times. V gene TRBV5-1 combines with J gene TRBJ2-5; perhaps TRBD2 as D (6 bases). Trimming stripped 3 bases from V and 4 bases from J, with 16 bases between. From germline, CDR1 is SGHRS and CDR2 YFSETQ. The CDR3 spans 15 residues. The DNA of the CDR3 is TGCGCCAGCAGCTGGTCGGGAATAGCGGTAGAGACCCAGTACTTC. Its translation is CASSWSGIAVETQYF.

A note on this clone: One end of the junction is discordant with germline, which a read error may explain. J is TRBJ2-2 and V is TRBV4-1, with TRBD2 matching 10 bases. The germline V gene encodes CDR1 MGHRA and CDR2 YSYEKL. The CDR3 length is 22 residues. The CDR3 coding sequence is TGCGCCAGCAGCCAAGAGACGGGGGGGAGAACTAGCGGGGCCCCTAACACCGGGGTGCTGTTTTTT. Protein: CASSQETGGRTSGAPNTGVLFF.

This chain links TRBV28 with TRBJ2-2, with 11 bases matching TRBD2. This CDR3 comprises 18 residues. The V gene end was trimmed by 3 bases and the J gene end by 3 bases; junction bases not matched to a gene: 9. Germline lookup yields CDR1 MDHEN and CDR2 SYDVKM. The CDR3 protein is CASSFRLAGLSYTGELFF. The CDR3 nucleotides read TGTGCCAGCAGTTTTCGACTAGCGGGACTAAGTTACACCGGGGAGCTGTTTTTT.

The rearrangement links TRBV19 to TRBJ2-2, with TRBD2 matching over 16 bases. V was pared by 4 bases and J by 5 bases, with 10 bases of the junction left unmatched. Germline CDR1 reads LNHDA; CDR2 reads SQIVND (reference sequence). CDR3 size: 19 residues. The CDR3 sequence is CASSTSGTSGRARTGELFF. The CDR3 DNA reads as TGTGCCAGTAGTACGAGCGGGACTAGCGGGAGGGCTCGGACCGGGGAGCTGTTTTTT. The full variable domain, with the rest looked up from reference TRBV19 and TRBJ2-2, is DGGITQSPKYLFRKEGQNVTLSCEQNLNHDAMYWYRQDPGQGLRLIYYSQIVNDFQKGDIAEGYSVSREKKESFPLTVTSAQKNPTAFYLCASSTSGTSGRARTGELFFGEGSRLTVL.

The gene calls are TRBV27 and TRBJ2-5, with TRBD1 matching 9 bases. This CDR3 region has 14 residues. Germline V gene lookup returns CDR1 MNHEY and CDR2 SMNVEV (reference sequence). J gave up 5 bases and V 4 bases, and 5 bases lay outside the gene matches. The CDR3 DNA is TGTGCCAGCAGTTCCGGGACAGGGTTTGAGACCCAGTACTTC. Amino acid sequence: CASSSGTGFETQYF.

The V and J genes are TRBV6-5 and TRBJ1-2; 8 bases are a match to TRBD1. The CDR3 is 13 amino acids. V lost 5 bases, J lost 4 bases, and 3 bases stayed unmatched. The V gene's germline CDR1 is MNHEY and CDR2 SVGAGI. The CDR3 DNA is TGTGCCAGCAGTCGGACAGGGCCCTATGGCTACACCTTC. This sequence encodes CASSRTGPYGYTF.

The chain couples TRBV7-2 to TRBJ2-7, with 8 bases matching TRBD2. Germline V gives CDR1 SGHTA, CDR2 FQGNSA. With V trimmed by 5 bases and J by 3 bases, 6 bases remained unmatched. This CDR3 comprises 14 residues. The CDR3 spells CASSPGLARYEQYF. As DNA, the CDR3 is TGTGCCAGCAGCCCCGGACTAGCTCGCTACGAGCAGTACTTC.

This clone was detected only a few times. The chain couples TRBV10-1 to TRBJ1-2; TRBD1 might be the D (6 bases). Trimming left V 3 bases short and J 5 bases short, with 10 bases between. The CDR3 contains 13 residues. The germline CDR1 and CDR2 sequences are WNHNN and SYGVQD (reference sequence). CDR3 in amino acids: CASSERQGYGYTF. The CDR3 DNA reads TGCGCCAGCAGTGAAAGGCAGGGGTATGGCTACACCTTC.

The CDR3 coding sequence is TGTGCCGGAACTCCCCTTGACTTGAGGGACACTGAAGCTTTCTTT. This encodes CAGTPLDLRDTEAFF. J is TRBJ1-1 and V is TRBV30; D unclear. Germline assignment: CDR1 GTSNPN and CDR2 SVGIG (reference sequence). V lost 8 bases and J 3 bases, leaving 22 bases between the germline ends. CDR3 length: 15 residues.

The chain has TRBV30 and TRBJ1-1; 9 bases align to TRBD1. Germline values: CDR1 GTSNPN, CDR2 SVGIG (reference sequence). V was clipped by 2 bases and J by 0 bases; unmatched bases: 10. The CDR3 has 17 amino acids. The DNA for the CDR3 is TGTGCCTGGAGTAACAGGGGGCTGTTAAGGATGAACACTGAAGCTTTCTTT. Translating gives CAWSNRGLLRMNTEAFF.

V usage is TRBV19 and J usage is TRBJ2-5, with D possibly TRBD2 on 6 matching bases. Between the trimmed V and J ends, which lost 5 bases and 3 bases, there was a span of 16 bases. Germline lookup yields CDR1 LNHDA and CDR2 SQIVND (reference sequence). The CDR3 spans 15 residues. The CDR3 coding sequence is TGTGCCAGTAGTGTTATGGGGGGACGAAAAGAGACCCAGTACTTC. It yields the protein CASSVMGGRKETQYF. The full variable domain, completed using reference TRBV19 and TRBJ2-5, is DGGITQSPKYLFRKEGQNVTLSCEQNLNHDAMYWYRQDPGQGLRLIYYSQIVNDFQKGDIAEGYSVSREKKESFPLTVTSAQKNPTAFYLCASSVMGGRKETQYFGPGTRLLVL.

The chain is built from TRBV6-6 and TRBJ1-2; the D is unclear. The CDR3 runs 15 residues. Germline V gene lookup returns CDR1 MNHNY and CDR2 SVGAGI (reference sequence). V lost 6 bases, J lost 3 bases, and 17 bases lay in between. CDR3 protein: CASSPPPGGHYGYTF. In nucleotides, the CDR3 is TGTGCCAGCAGCCCACCGCCAGGTGGGCACTATGGCTACACCTTC.

This rearrangement joins TRBV5-4 to TRBJ2-1, with 13 bases aligning to TRBD2. V lost 4 bases, J lost 10 bases, and 11 bases stayed unmatched. The CDR3 is 16 amino acids. Germline V gives CDR1 SGHNT, CDR2 YYREEE (reference sequence). CDR3 nucleotides: TGTGCCAGCAGCCCTGGGACTAGCGGGATGACAGGGGAGCAGTTCTTC. Residues: CASSPGTSGMTGEQFF.

The chain recombines TRBV19 with TRBJ2-7; 9 bases are shared with TRBD1. This CDR3 has 14 amino acids. The germline gives CDR1 LNHDA, CDR2 SQIVND (reference sequence). Trimming cost V 4 bases and J 7 bases; bases outside gene matches: 8. CDR3 coding DNA: TGTGCCAGTAGTACCTCCGGGACAGGGAGAGAGCAGTACTTC. Protein: CASSTSGTGREQYF.